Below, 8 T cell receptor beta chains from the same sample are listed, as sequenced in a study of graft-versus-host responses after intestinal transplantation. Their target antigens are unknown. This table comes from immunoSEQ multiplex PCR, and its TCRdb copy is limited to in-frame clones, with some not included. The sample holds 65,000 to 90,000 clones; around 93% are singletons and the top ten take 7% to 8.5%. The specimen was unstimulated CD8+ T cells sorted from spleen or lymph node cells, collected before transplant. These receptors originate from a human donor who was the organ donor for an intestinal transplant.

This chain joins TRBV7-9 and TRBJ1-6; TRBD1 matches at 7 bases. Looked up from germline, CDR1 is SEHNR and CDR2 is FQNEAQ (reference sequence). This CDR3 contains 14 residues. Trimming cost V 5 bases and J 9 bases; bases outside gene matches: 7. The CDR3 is CASSHRDSSSPLHF. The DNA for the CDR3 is TGTGCCAGCAGCCACCGGGACAGTTCTTCACCCCTCCACTTT.

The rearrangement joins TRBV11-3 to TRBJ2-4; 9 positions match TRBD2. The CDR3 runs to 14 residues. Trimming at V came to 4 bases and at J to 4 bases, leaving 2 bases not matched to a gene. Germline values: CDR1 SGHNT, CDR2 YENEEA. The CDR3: CASSSGLAKNIQYF. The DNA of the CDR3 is TGTGCCAGCAGCTCCGGACTAGCGAAAAACATTCAGTACTTC.

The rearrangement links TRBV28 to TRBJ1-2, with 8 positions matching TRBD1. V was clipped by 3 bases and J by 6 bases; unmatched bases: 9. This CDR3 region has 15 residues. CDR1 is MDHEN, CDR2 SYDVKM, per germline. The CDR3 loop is CASSFGQGLFDGYTF. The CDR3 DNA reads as TGTGCCAGCAGTTTTGGACAGGGCCTATTCGATGGCTACACCTTC.

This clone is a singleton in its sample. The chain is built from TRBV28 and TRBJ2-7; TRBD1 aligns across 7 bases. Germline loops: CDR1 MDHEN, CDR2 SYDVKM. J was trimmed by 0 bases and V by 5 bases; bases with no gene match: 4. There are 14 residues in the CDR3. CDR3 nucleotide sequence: TGTGCCAGCAGTGACGGGGACAGCTCCTACGAGCAGTACTTC. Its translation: CASSDGDSSYEQYF. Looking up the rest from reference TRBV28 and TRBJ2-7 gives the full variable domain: DVKVTQSSRYLVKRTGEKVFLECVQDMDHENMFWYRQDPGLGLRLIYFSYDVKMKEKGDIPEGYSVSREKKERFSLILESASTNQTSMYLCASSDGDSSYEQYFGPGTRLTVT.

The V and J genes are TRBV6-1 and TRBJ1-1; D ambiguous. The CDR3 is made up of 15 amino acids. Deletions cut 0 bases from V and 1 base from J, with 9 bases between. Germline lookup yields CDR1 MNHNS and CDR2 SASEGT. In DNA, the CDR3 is TGTGCCAGCAGTGAAGCTTTAATCAGGAACACTGAAGCTTTCTTT. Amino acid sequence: CASSEALIRNTEAFF.

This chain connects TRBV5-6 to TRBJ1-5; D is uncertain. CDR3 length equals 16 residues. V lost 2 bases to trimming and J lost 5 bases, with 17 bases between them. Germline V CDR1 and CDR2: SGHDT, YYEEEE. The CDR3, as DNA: TGTGCCAGCAGCTTTTCCGGACGGATTCCACATCAGCCCCAGCATTTT. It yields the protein CASSFSGRIPHQPQHF.

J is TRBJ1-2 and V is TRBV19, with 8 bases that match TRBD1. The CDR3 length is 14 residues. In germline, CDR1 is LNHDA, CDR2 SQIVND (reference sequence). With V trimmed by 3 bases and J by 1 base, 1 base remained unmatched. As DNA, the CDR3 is TGTGCCAGTAGTATGACAGGGGATAACTATGGCTACACCTTC. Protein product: CASSMTGDNYGYTF.

CDR3 protein: CASSLQTRNEQFF. CDR3 DNA sequence: TGTGCCAGCAGCCTGCAGACCCGTAATGAGCAGTTCTTC. The chain links TRBV9 to TRBJ2-1; D remains ambiguous. Trimming removed 4 bases at V and 7 bases at J, with 12 bases between. The germline V gene encodes CDR1 SGDLS and CDR2 YYNGEE. The CDR3 totals 13 residues.